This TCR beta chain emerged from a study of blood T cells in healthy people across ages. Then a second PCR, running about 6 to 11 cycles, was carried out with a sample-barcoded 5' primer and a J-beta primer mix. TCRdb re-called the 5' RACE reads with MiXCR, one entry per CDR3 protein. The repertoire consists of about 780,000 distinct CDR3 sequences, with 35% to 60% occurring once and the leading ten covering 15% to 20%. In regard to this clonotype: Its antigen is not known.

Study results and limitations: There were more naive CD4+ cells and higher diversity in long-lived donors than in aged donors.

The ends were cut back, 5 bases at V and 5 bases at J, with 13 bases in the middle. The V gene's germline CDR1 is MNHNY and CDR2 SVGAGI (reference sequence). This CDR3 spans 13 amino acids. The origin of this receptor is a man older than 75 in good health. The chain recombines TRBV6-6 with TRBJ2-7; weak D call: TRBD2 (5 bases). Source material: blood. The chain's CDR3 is CASSTLRENEQYF. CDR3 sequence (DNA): TGTGCCAGCAGTACACTACGGGAAAACGAGCAGTACTTC.